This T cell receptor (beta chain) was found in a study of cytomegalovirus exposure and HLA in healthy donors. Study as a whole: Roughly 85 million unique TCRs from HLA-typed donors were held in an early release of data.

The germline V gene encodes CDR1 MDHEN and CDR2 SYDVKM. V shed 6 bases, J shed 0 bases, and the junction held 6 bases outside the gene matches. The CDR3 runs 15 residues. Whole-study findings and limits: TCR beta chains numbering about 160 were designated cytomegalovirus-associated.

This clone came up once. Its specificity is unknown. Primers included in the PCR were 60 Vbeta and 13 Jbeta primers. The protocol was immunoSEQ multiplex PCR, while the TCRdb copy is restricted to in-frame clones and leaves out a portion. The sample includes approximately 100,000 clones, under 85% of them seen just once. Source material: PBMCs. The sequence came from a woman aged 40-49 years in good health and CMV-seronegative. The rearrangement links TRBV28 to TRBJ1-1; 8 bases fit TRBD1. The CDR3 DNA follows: TGTGCCAGCAGCGACAGGGGAGGGATGAACACTGAAGCTTTCTTT. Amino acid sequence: CASSDRGGMNTEAFF. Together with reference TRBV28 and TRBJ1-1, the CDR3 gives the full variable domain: DVKVTQSSRYLVKRTGEKVFLECVQDMDHENMFWYRQDPGLGLRLIYFSYDVKMKEKGDIPEGYSVSREKKERFSLILESASTNQTSMYLCASSDRGGMNTEAFFGQGTRLTVV.